Shown below are 22 T cell receptor beta chains from a single sample sequenced in a study of CD8 T cells in ankylosing spondylitis. MiXCR, applied by TCRdb to the 5' RACE reads, yields one record per CDR3 protein. The sample yields under 250,000 distinct CDR3 sequences, approximately 12% seen once. The sample consisted of blood, either unsorted or a sorted T cell fraction (not recorded which). The receptors come from a male donor with ankylosing spondylitis or in good health (not recorded which).

The rearrangement joins TRBV30 to TRBJ1-2, with 9 bases that match TRBD1. The CDR3 runs 13 residues. Germline CDR1 and CDR2: GTSNPN and SVGIG (reference sequence). Germline trimming cut 6 bases from V and 9 bases from J; bases unmatched to any gene: 11. The CDR3 DNA reads as TGTGCCTGCCGGATGGGACAGGGAGTGAGCTACACCTTC. Amino acids: CACRMGQGVSYTF.

This clonotype was picked up many times. This chain connects TRBV5-6 to TRBJ2-7; D might be TRBD2 (6 bases). The CDR3 is 16 amino acids. The V gene lost 4 bases and the J gene lost 0 bases, with 17 bases spanning the gap. Germline assignment: CDR1 SGHDT and CDR2 YYEEEE. The CDR3 DNA reads as TGTGCCAGCAGCGGGATTACGGGACTGAACTCCTACGAGCAGTACTTC. This sequence encodes CASSGITGLNSYEQYF.

The sample holds many counts of this clonotype. This chain links TRBV30 with TRBJ2-1; TRBD1 agrees at 9 bases. CDR3 size: 14 residues. V shed 5 bases, J shed 5 bases, and the junction held 7 bases outside the gene matches. Per the germline V gene, CDR1 is GTSNPN and CDR2 is SVGIG (reference sequence). CDR3 loop: CAWDLGQGDNEQFF. CDR3 nucleotide sequence: TGTGCCTGGGACCTGGGACAGGGAGACAATGAGCAGTTCTTC.

This clonotype has just a few counts. The chain links TRBV11-2 to TRBJ1-1, with unresolved D. V gave up 0 bases and J gave up 1 base, with 18 bases separating them. The CDR3 runs to 18 residues. Germline V gene data show CDR1 as SGHAT and CDR2 as FQNNGV. CDR3 residues: CASSLDEESGLKNTEAFF. CDR3 nucleotides: TGTGCCAGCAGCTTAGACGAGGAGTCTGGCCTCAAGAACACTGAAGCTTTCTTT.

This clonotype was observed many times. V is TRBV20-1 and J is TRBJ2-5; weak D call: TRBD2 (6 bases). The V gene lost 7 bases and the J gene lost 5 bases, with 14 bases spanning the gap. CDR1 is DFQATT, CDR2 SNEGSKA, per germline (reference sequence). The CDR3 runs to 12 residues. The CDR3 DNA follows: TGCAGTGTATCGGGAGTGTGGGAGACCCAGTACTTC. Its translation is CSVSGVWETQYF.

The gene calls are TRBV10-3 and TRBJ2-1; D is unclear. The CDR3 length is 13 residues. The V and J ends lost 6 bases and 3 bases respectively, with 9 bases between them. The germline gives CDR1 ENHRY, CDR2 SYGVKD. CDR3 loop: CAISIGDYNEQFF. The CDR3 nucleotides read TGTGCCATCAGCATTGGGGACTACAATGAGCAGTTCTTC.

This clonotype was counted at least ten times. The genes are TRBV28 and TRBJ2-1; the D gene is possibly TRBD1 (6 bases). Germline assignment: CDR1 MDHEN and CDR2 SYDVKM. This CDR3 spans 15 amino acids. V was clipped by 3 bases and J by 4 bases, with 13 bases between them. CDR3 residues: CASSFRGIRYNEQFF. CDR3 bases: TGTGCCAGCAGTTTTAGGGGGATCAGGTACAATGAGCAGTTCTTC.

This clonotype was counted at least ten times. CDR3 coding DNA: TGCGCCAGCAGCTTTCAGCGGCCCCTCGAGGAGCAGTTCTTC. As protein: CASSFQRPLEEQFF. The chain couples TRBV5-1 to TRBJ2-1, with D possibly TRBD2 on 5 matching bases. CDR1 is SGHRS, CDR2 YFSETQ, per germline. Trimming left V 2 bases short and J 10 bases short, with 16 bases between. This CDR3 is built from 14 residues.

Many counts were recorded for this clonotype. The chain carries TRBV5-1 and TRBJ2-2; D is ambiguous. The CDR3 covers 15 residues. Germline CDR1 and CDR2: SGHRS and YFSETQ. V was cut by 1 base and J by 1 base, with 8 bases left in between. The chain's CDR3 is CASSLTRQNTGELFF. Here the CDR3 DNA reads TGCGCCAGCAGCTTGACTCGGCAGAACACCGGGGAGCTGTTTTTT.

This clonotype has more than one count but fewer than ten. The V gene is TRBV6-1, the J gene TRBJ2-3; tentative D call: TRBD2 (5 bases). Germline V gene data show CDR1 as MNHNS and CDR2 as SASEGT. The V end lost 6 bases, the J end lost 4 bases, and 14 bases lay between the germline ends. This CDR3 contains 14 residues. CDR3 DNA: TGTGCCAGCAGGGAGGACGTGCGTGCAGATACGCAGTATTTT. Amino acids: CASREDVRADTQYF.

This clonotype was seen only a few times. The chain links TRBV2 to TRBJ1-1; TRBD1 agrees at 7 bases. Germline lookup yields CDR1 SNHLY and CDR2 FYNNEI. This CDR3 region has 14 residues. The V gene end was trimmed by 6 bases and the J gene end by 5 bases; junction bases not matched to a gene: 9. DNA of the CDR3: TGTGCCAGCAGGGGGGACAGTCCCTGGACTGAAGCTTTCTTT. Its translation: CASRGDSPWTEAFF.

This clonotype was picked up many times. The gene calls are TRBV12-3 or TRBV12-4 and TRBJ2-3; 7 nucleotides match TRBD2. Germline trimming cut 2 bases from V and 6 bases from J; bases unmatched to any gene: 11. The CDR3 runs 16 residues. The CDR3 sequence is CASSLLGGTAPDTQYF. Written as DNA, the CDR3 is TGTGCCAGCAGTTTACTCGGGGGGACTGCTCCGGATACGCAGTATTTT.

This clonotype was seen ten or more times. The chain recombines TRBV6-6 with TRBJ1-5; D not resolved. This CDR3 is built from 13 residues. The germline gives CDR1 MNHNY, CDR2 SVGAGI (reference sequence). Trimming shortened V by 8 bases and J by 0 bases, and 8 bases separated the two germline ends. The CDR3 nucleotides are TGTGCCAGCGGGGTCTATAGCAATCAGCCCCAGCATTTT. This codes for CASGVYSNQPQHF.

This clonotype was seen a handful of times. The J gene is TRBJ2-7, the V gene TRBV4-2; TRBD2 aligns across 10 bases. V trimming: 1 base; J trimming: 7 bases; junction bases outside the gene matches: 7. The CDR3 runs 15 residues. Germline values: CDR1 LGHNA, CDR2 YNFKEQ. DNA of the CDR3: TGTGCCAGCAGCCAAGGAAGCGGGGGGGCCGAGGAGCAGTACTTC. This encodes CASSQGSGGAEEQYF.

This clonotype was found many times. The J gene is TRBJ2-1, the V gene TRBV7-6; 8 bases map to TRBD1. Trimming took 4 bases from V and 10 from J; bases not matched to a gene: 12. Germline V lookup: CDR1 SGHVS, CDR2 FNYEAQ. This CDR3 has 15 amino acids. In DNA, the CDR3 is TGTGCCAGCAGCTCAGGAATCAGGGGGCTAGGCGAGCAGTTCTTC. Translated, it gives CASSSGIRGLGEQFF.

In this sample, this clonotype turned up many times. The rearrangement uses TRBV9 and TRBJ2-1; D call uncertain. Germline CDR1 is SGDLS and CDR2 is YYNGEE. Deletions cut 0 bases from V and 4 bases from J, with 14 bases between. The CDR3 loop spans 16 amino acids. The CDR3 nucleotides read TGTGCCAGCAGCGTAGGTCCCCAACCCAGATACAATGAGCAGTTCTTC. Translated, it gives CASSVGPQPRYNEQFF. The whole variable domain, filled in from reference TRBV9 and TRBJ2-1, reads DSGVTQTPKHLITATGQRVTLRCSPRSGDLSVYWYQQSLDQGLQFLIQYYNGEERAKGNILERFSAQQFPDLHSELNLSSLELGDSALYFCASSVGPQPRYNEQFFGPGTRLTVL.

This clonotype was observed a handful of times. This could be a read error, since a much larger clone is one nucleotide away. The chain employs TRBV5-1 and TRBJ2-7; possibly TRBD1 for D (7 bases). The CDR3 length is 14 residues. The germline V gene has CDR1 SGHRS and CDR2 YFSETQ. V was shortened by 1 base and J by 2 bases, with 10 bases between the two germline ends. The CDR3 sequence: CASSLSGGTYEQYF. CDR3 DNA sequence: TGCGCCAGCAGCTTGTCAGGGGGGACCTACGAGCAGTACTTC.

Ten or more counts support this clonotype. CDR3 in DNA: TGTGCCAGCAGCCTCCCGGGGGGCTACAATGAGCAGTTCTTC. Protein product: CASSLPGGYNEQFF. The chain combines TRBV28 with TRBJ2-1, with 7 bases lining up with TRBD2. The V and J ends lost 6 bases and 3 bases, in that order; junction bases with no gene match: 5. Germline V lookup: CDR1 MDHEN, CDR2 SYDVKM. This CDR3 comprises 14 residues.

In its sample, this clonotype was seen many times. This chain uses TRBV24-1 with TRBJ2-1, with D possibly TRBD1 on 6 matching bases. Trimming pared 5 bases from V and 4 bases from J, leaving 8 bases between. Germline V gives CDR1 KGHDR, CDR2 SFDVKD. The CDR3 length is 13 residues. This CDR3 is CATSAGVYNEQFF. Here the CDR3 DNA reads TGTGCCACCAGTGCAGGGGTTTACAATGAGCAGTTCTTC.

This clonotype appeared many times. The DNA of the CDR3 is TGCGCCAGCAGTCCCCTAGTGGAATCCTACAATGAGCAGTTCTTC. This encodes CASSPLVESYNEQFF. V gene TRBV5-1 combines with J gene TRBJ2-1, with D hard to call. The germline V gene has CDR1 SGHRS and CDR2 YFSETQ. The CDR3 sequence is 15 residues long. Trimming removed 5 bases from V and 1 base from J, with 13 bases in between.

V and J are TRBV5-1 and TRBJ2-7; D is unclear. In germline, CDR1 is SGHRS, CDR2 YFSETQ. The germline V and J ends were trimmed by 4 bases and 3 bases, with 14 bases remaining between them. CDR3 length: 14 amino acids. The CDR3 sequence: CASSPGRTHYEQYF. CDR3 DNA: TGCGCCAGCAGCCCAGGACGGACGCACTACGAGCAGTACTTC.

The sample holds many counts of this clonotype. The rearrangement links TRBV20-1 to TRBJ1-6; possible D gene TRBD1, 5 bases. V lost 2 bases, J lost 7 bases, and 12 bases lay in between. Germline CDR1 and CDR2: DFQATT and SNEGSKA (reference sequence). The CDR3 contains 14 residues. The CDR3 reads CSARSGPSNSPLHF. Written as DNA, the CDR3 is TGCAGTGCTAGATCGGGGCCCTCGAATTCACCCCTCCACTTT.